The clone carrying this TCR beta chain has only a few counts. PCR was performed a second time for roughly 7 to 11 cycles using a sample-barcoded 5' primer and a J-beta primer mix. Each cDNA molecule was tagged by a template-switch adaptor with 12 random nucleotides. TCRdb ran MiXCR on the 5' RACE reads and lists one entry per CDR3 protein. The repertoire holds 650,000 or so distinct CDR3 sequences, with over 40% as singletons. This specimen comes from a study of blood T cells in healthy people across ages. The sequenced sample was blood. The TCR originated in a woman aged 80 or over in good health.

CDR3 loop: CASSGGAPAYEQYF. CDR3 nucleotide sequence: TGTGCCAGCAGTGGGGGGGCGCCGGCCTACGAGCAGTACTTC. The chain uses TRBV28 and TRBJ2-7; possibly TRBD2 for D (7 bases). V shed 5 bases and J shed 2 bases, with 13 bases lying between them. Germline V CDR1 and CDR2: MDHEN, SYDVKM. The length of the CDR3 is 14 residues.